This T cell receptor (beta chain) was profiled in a study of cytomegalovirus exposure and HLA in healthy donors. Findings and limits, study-wide: Links to common viral pathogens appeared, in a later analysis, for several of the most significant clusters. The authors judged a highly shared variant cluster likely a sequencing artifact.

Every donor was a healthy person donating bone marrow. At sampling all donors were nominally healthy, likely with unrecorded immune exposures. Concerning this clone itself: Its antigen remains unknown.

V lost 3 bases and J 1 base, leaving 9 bases between the germline ends. CDR3 size: 14 residues. The germline V gene encodes CDR1 LNHDA and CDR2 SQIVND (reference sequence). PCR employed 60 Vbeta and 13 Jbeta primers. Using immunoSEQ multiplex PCR, the repertoire was profiled, and TCRdb retains in-frame clones only, with some absent. The sample records some 200,000 clones, 70% to 85% being singletons. The sample consisted of PBMCs. This sequence originates from a woman aged 55-70 years in good health and CMV-seropositive. The chain combines TRBV19 with TRBJ1-2; no definite D call. The CDR3 nucleotides read TGTGCCAGTAGTATCGGGAGGCTTAACTATGGCTACACCTTC. It is translated as CASSIGRLNYGYTF.